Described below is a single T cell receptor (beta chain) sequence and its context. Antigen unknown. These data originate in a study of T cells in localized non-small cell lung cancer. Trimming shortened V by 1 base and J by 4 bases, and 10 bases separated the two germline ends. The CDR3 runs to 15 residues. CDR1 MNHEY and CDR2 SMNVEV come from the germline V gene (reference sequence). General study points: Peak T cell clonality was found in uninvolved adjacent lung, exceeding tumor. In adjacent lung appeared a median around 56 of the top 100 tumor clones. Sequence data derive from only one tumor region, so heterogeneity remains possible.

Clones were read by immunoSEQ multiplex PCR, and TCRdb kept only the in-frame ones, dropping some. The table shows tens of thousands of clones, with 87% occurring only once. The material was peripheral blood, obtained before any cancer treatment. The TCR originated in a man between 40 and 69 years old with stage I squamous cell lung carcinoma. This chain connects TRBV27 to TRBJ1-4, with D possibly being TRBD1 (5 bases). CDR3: CASSLYGGFNEKLFF. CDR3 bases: TGTGCCAGCAGTTTATATGGGGGATTTAATGAAAAACTGTTTTTT.